Listed below are T cell receptor beta chains from one sample, sequenced in a study of CD8 T cells in Susac syndrome. MiXCR, run by TCRdb on the immunoSEQ multiplex PCR reads, gives a single entry per CDR3 protein. In the table there are some 150,000 distinct CDR3 sequences, around 95% of which are singletons. Sequencing was carried out using CD8+ T cells from PBMCs. The receptors originated from a human donor with multiple sclerosis. The CDR3 runs from the conserved cysteine through the conserved F or W.

J gene | V gene | CDR3 protein
TRBJ1-1 | TRBV18 | CASSPRQFDTEAFF
TRBJ2-3 | TRBV6-4 | CASSDGSGGPADTQYF
TRBJ2-1 | TRBV11-2 | CASTLLDRDDEQFF
TRBJ2-2 | TRBV7-8 | CASSALPGPDYTGELFF
TRBJ2-6 | TRBV5-6 | CASSLLEDVLTF
TRBJ2-7 | TRBV20-1 | CSARGDLSYEQYF
TRBJ2-7 | TRBV5-6 | CASSRPADTYEQYF
TRBJ2-7 | TRBV27 | CASSLYPSDIASSYEQYF
TRBJ2-1 | TRBV11-2 | CASSLPPSRGNEQFF
TRBJ1-1 | TRBV9 | CASSHRTARTEAFF
TRBJ2-5 | TRBV20-1 | CSARDHRTGLEETQYF
TRBJ1-1 | TRBV20-1 | CSAGKTGEGDTEAFF
TRBJ2-3 | TRBV13 | CASSWDERGGLTDTQYF
TRBJ1-2 | TRBV15 | CATSRASGGYGYTF
TRBJ1-1 | TRBV30 | CAWSVGRGANTEAFF
TRBJ2-2 | TRBV29-1 | CSVENGGAPGELFF
TRBJ2-3 | TRBV7-9 | CASLDRRTDTQYF